This note documents a single TCR beta chain sequence. The antigen is unknown. The CDR3 loop spans 14 amino acids. The ends were cut back, 0 bases at V and 1 base at J, with 6 bases in the middle. The V gene's germline CDR1 is MNHEY and CDR2 SVGAGI. The entry originates in a study of OX40 agonist ivuxolimab in advanced cancers. About the study: Allowance was made for prior anti-PD-1, anti-PD-L1 or anti-CTLA-4 therapy, and approximately 41% had some. Study-level results: Expanded clones belonging to CD8+ T cells outnumbered, on average, those of CD4+.

Clones were sequenced by immunoSEQ multiplex PCR, and TCRdb holds only the in-frame ones, with some missing. The sample lists 45,000 to 65,000 clones; around 82% were seen once. The rearrangement joins TRBV6-5 to TRBJ2-5; D unclear. This sequence originates from an adult with an advanced solid tumor such as melanoma, head and neck, liver or kidney cancer. The material was CD4+ or CD8+ T cells sorted from blood, obtained in a trial of the OX40 agonist ivuxolimab. DNA for the CDR3: TGTGCCAGCAGTTACTCGACTTCCCAAGAGACCCAGTACTTC. This encodes CASSYSTSQETQYF.